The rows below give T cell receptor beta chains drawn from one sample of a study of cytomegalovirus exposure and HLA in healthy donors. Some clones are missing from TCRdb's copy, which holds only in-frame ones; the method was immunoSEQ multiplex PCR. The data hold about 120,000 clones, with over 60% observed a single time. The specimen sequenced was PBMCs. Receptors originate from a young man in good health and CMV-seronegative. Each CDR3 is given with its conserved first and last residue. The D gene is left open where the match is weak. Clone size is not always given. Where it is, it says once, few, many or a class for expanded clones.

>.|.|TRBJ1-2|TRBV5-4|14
CASSLTGFNYGYTF
TGTGCCAGCAGCTTGACCGGGTTTAACTATGGCTACACCTTC
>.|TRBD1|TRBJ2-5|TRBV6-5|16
CASSYSPDTGAETQYF
TGTGCCAGCAGTTACTCACCCGATACAGGGGCCGAGACCCAGTACTTC
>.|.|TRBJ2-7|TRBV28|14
CASSLPKGLGEQYF
TGTGCCAGCAGTTTACCGAAAGGACTGGGCGAGCAGTACTTC
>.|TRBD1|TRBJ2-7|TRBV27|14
CASSLLGQGYEQYF
TGTGCCAGCAGTTTACTGGGACAGGGCTACGAGCAGTACTTC
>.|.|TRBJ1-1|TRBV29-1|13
CSVHTTQRTEAFF
TGCAGCGTTCATACGACGCAGCGAACTGAAGCTTTCTTT
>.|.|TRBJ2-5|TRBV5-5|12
CASSKPGETQYF
TGTGCCAGCAGCAAGCCCGGGGAGACCCAGTACTTC
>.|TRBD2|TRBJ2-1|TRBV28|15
CASSLGGRGNNEQFF
TGTGCCAGCAGTTTAGGCGGGAGGGGAAACAATGAGCAGTTCTTC
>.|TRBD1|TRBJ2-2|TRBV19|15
CASSIGTVNTGELFF
TGTGCCAGTAGTATTGGGACAGTGAACACCGGGGAGCTGTTTTTT
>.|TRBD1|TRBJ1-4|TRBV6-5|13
CASSGTGGEKLFF
TGTGCCAGCAGTGGGACAGGAGGGGAAAAACTGTTTTTT
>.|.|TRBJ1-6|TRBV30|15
CAWTDGSSYNSPLHF
TGTGCCTGGACCGACGGGAGCTCCTATAATTCACCCCTCCACTTT
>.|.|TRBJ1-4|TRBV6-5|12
CATATVNEKLFF
TGTGCCACTGCGACAGTTAATGAAAAACTGTTTTTT
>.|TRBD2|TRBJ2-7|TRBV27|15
CASSFGGGGIYEQYF
TGTGCCAGCAGTTTCGGGGGGGGAGGGATCTACGAGCAGTACTTC
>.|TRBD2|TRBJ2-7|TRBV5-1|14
CASSLLAGKYEQYF
TGCGCCAGCAGCCTGCTAGCGGGGAAGTACGAGCAGTACTTC
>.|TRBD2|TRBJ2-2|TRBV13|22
CASSSLTSGLAGGYSNTGELFF
TGTGCCAGCAGCTCCCTAACGTCCGGACTAGCGGGAGGCTACTCGAACACCGGGGAGCTGTTTTTT
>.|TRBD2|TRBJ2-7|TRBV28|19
CASSLPNPWAGGPAYEQYF
TGTGCCAGCAGTTTACCGAACCCTTGGGCGGGAGGGCCGGCCTACGAGCAGTACTTC
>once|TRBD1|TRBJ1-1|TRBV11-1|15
CASSYDDYRGIEAFF
TGTGCCAGCAGCTACGACGATTACAGGGGCATAGAAGCTTTCTTT
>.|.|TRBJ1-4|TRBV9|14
CASSPGPQGAKLFF
TGTGCCAGCAGCCCCGGGCCACAGGGAGCAAAACTGTTTTTT
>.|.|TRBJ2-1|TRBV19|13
CASSSSTGWSHIF
TGTGCCAGTAGTTCCTCGACAGGTTGGTCTCACATCTTC
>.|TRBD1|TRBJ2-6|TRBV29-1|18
CSVVNQGQTNSGANVLTF
TGCAGCGTTGTTAACCAGGGACAGACCAACTCTGGGGCCAACGTCCTGACTTTC
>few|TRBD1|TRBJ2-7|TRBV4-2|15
CASSLGQGSSYEQYF
TGTGCCAGCAGCCTGGGACAGGGGAGCTCCTACGAGCAGTACTTC
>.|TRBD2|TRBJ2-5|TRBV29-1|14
CSGASGVGGETQYF
TGCAGCGGGGCTAGCGGGGTTGGGGGAGAGACCCAGTACTTC
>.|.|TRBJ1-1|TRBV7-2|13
CASSPRMNTEAFF
TGTGCCAGCAGCCCGAGGATGAACACTGAAGCTTTCTTT
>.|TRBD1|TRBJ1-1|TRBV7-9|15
CASSLIGQGAGRAFF
TGTGCCAGCAGCTTAATAGGACAGGGGGCCGGGCGCGCTTTCTTT
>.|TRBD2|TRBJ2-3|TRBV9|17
CASSAGTSGKGTDTQYF
TGTGCCAGCAGCGCGGGGACTAGCGGGAAGGGCACAGATACGCAGTATTTT
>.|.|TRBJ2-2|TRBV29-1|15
CSVGRLLSPTGELFF
TGCAGCGTTGGCAGGTTGCTCTCCCCCACCGGGGAGCTGTTTTTT
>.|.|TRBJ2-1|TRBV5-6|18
CASSPRGSFLSSYNEQFF
TGTGCCAGCAGCCCTAGGGGGAGTTTCTTGAGCTCCTACAATGAGCAGTTCTTC
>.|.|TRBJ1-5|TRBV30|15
CAWSTSVGGNQPQHF
TGTGCCTGGAGTACCTCGGTGGGGGGGAATCAGCCCCAGCATTTT
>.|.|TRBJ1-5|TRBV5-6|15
CASSRLDSSNQPQHF
TGTGCCAGCAGCCGCCTAGACAGTAGCAATCAGCCCCAGCATTTT
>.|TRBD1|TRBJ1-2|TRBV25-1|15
CASSPGTGISYGYTF
TGTGCCAGCAGTCCCGGGACAGGGATATCCTATGGCTACACCTTC
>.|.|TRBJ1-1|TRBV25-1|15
CASSPDPGIVTEAFF
TGTGCCAGCAGTCCGGACCCAGGGATTGTGACTGAAGCTTTCTTT
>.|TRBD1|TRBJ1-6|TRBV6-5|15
CASRSAGTVNSPLHF
TGTGCCAGCAGATCGGCCGGGACAGTTAATTCACCCCTCCACTTT
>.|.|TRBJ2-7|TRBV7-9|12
CASSSANHEQYF
TGTGCCAGCAGCTCCGCGAACCACGAGCAGTACTTC
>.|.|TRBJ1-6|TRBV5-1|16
CASSLEGQPMNSPLHF
TGCGCCAGCAGCTTGGAGGGACAACCGATGAATTCACCCCTCCACTTT
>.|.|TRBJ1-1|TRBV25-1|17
CASSGRGRTWMNTEAFF
TGTGCCAGCAGCGGCAGAGGGAGAACTTGGATGAACACTGAAGCTTTCTTT
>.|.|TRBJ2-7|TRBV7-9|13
CASSWWQGKEQYF
TGTGCCAGCAGCTGGTGGCAGGGGAAGGAGCAGTACTTC
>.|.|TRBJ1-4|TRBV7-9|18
CASSLGASGWRSNEKLFF
TGTGCCAGCAGCTTAGGGGCTTCGGGTTGGAGGTCTAATGAAAAACTGTTTTTT
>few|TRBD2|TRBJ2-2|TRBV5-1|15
CASSLTSGDTGELFF
TGCGCCAGCAGCTTGACTAGCGGGGACACCGGGGAGCTGTTTTTT
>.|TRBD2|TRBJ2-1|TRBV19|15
CASSIWSSGYNEQFF
TGTGCCAGTAGTATTTGGTCTAGCGGCTACAATGAGCAGTTCTTC
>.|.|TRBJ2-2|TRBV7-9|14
CASSLNQGTGELFF
TGTGCCAGCAGTTTGAACCAGGGGACCGGGGAGCTGTTTTTT